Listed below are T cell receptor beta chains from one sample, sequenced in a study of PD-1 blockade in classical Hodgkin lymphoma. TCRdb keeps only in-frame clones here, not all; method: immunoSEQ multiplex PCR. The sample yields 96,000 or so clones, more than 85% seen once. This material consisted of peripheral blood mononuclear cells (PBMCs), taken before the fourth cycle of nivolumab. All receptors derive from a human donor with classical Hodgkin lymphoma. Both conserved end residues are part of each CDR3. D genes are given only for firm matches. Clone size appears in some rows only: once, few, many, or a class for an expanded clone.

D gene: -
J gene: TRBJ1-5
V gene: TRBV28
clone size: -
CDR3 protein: CASTIMRGGVNQPQHF
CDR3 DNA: TGTGCCAGCACTATTATGCGAGGGGGGGTCAATCAGCCCCAGCATTTT

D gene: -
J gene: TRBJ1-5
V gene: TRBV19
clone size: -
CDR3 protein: CASSTDRNQPQHF
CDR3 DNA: TGTGCCAGTAGTACCGACAGGAATCAGCCCCAGCATTTT

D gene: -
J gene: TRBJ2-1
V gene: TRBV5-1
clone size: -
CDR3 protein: CASSPGGIDNEQFF
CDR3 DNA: TGCGCCAGCAGCCCCGGGGGCATCGACAATGAGCAGTTCTTC

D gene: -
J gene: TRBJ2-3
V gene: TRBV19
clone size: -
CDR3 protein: CASPPFGSGGFLDTQYF
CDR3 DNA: TGTGCCAGCCCGCCTTTTGGGAGTGGGGGATTTTTAGATACGCAGTATTTT

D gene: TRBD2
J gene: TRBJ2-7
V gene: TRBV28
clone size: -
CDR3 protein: CASSTPTSGISYEQYF
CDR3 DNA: TGTGCCAGCAGTACCCCGACTAGCGGGATAAGCTACGAGCAGTACTTC

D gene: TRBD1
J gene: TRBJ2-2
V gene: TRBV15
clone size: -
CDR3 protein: CATSRGQGAGELFF
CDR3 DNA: TGTGCCACCAGCAGAGGTCAGGGGGCCGGGGAGCTGTTTTTT

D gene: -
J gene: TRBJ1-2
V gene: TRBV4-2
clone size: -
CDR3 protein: CASSRTREDYGYTF
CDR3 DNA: TGTGCCAGCAGCCGGACCCGGGAGGACTATGGCTACACCTTC

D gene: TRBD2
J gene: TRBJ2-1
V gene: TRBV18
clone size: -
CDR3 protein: CASSPDSGSNEQFF
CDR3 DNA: TGTGCCAGCTCACCGGATAGCGGGAGCAATGAGCAGTTCTTC

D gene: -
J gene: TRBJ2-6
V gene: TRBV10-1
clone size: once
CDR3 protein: CASSGTQAGSGANVLTF
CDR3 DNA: TGCGCCAGCAGTGGGACCCAGGCGGGCTCTGGGGCCAACGTCCTGACTTTC

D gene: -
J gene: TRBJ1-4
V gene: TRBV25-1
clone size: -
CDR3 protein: CASSESGATNEKLFF
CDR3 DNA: TGTGCCAGCAGTGAATCGGGGGCAACTAATGAAAAACTGTTTTTT

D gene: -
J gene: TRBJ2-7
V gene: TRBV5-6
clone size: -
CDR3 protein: CASSLSDRYSYEQYF
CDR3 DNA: TGTGCCAGCAGCTTATCGGACAGATACTCCTACGAGCAGTACTTC

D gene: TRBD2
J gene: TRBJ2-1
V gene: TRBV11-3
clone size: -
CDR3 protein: CASSLGLAGGDDEQFF
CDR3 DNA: TGTGCCAGCAGCTTGGGACTAGCGGGAGGAGATGATGAGCAGTTCTTC

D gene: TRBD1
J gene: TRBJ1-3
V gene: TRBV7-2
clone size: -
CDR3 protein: CASSTITGGEEPIYF
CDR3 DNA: TGTGCCAGCAGCACTATCACAGGGGGCGAGGAGCCCATATATTTT

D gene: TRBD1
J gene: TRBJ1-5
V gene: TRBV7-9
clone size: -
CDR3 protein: CASSLNSGTGSNQPQHF
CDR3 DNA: TGTGCCAGCAGCTTAAACAGTGGGACAGGCTCTAATCAGCCCCAGCATTTT

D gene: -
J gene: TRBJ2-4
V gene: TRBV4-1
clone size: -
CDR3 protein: CASSHRGALNIQYF
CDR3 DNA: TGCGCCAGCAGCCACAGGGGCGCTCTAAACATTCAGTACTTC

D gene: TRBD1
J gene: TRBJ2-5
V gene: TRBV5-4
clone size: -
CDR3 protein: CASSLRQGLIETQYF
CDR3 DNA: TGTGCCAGCAGCTTGAGACAGGGGCTAATAGAGACCCAGTACTTC

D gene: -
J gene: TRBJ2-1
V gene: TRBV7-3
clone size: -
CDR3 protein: CASSLSGRVVEQFF
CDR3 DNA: TGTGCCAGCAGCTTAAGTGGCAGGGTGGTTGAGCAGTTCTTC

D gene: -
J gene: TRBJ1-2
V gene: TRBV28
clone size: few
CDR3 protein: CASSPPRPTHERVNYGYTF
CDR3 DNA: TGTGCCAGCAGTCCCCCGCGCCCTACCCACGAGCGGGTAAACTATGGCTACACCTTC

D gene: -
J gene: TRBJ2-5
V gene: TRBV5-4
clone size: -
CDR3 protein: CASSLGHSQETQYF
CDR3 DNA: TGTGCCAGCAGCTTGGGCCACAGTCAAGAGACCCAGTACTTC

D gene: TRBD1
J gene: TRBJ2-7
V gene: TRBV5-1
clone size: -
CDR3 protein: CASSLYTGGPSYEQYF
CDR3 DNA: TGCGCCAGCAGCTTGTACACAGGGGGTCCCTCCTACGAGCAGTACTTC

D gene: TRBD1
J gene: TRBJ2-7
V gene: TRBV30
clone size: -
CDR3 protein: CAWRDRGKSEQYF
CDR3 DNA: TGTGCCTGGAGGGACAGGGGGAAAAGCGAGCAGTACTTC

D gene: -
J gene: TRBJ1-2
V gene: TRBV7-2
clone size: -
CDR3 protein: CASSLGGNRGYTF
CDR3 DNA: TGTGCCAGCAGCTTAGGTGGGAACAGAGGCTACACCTTC

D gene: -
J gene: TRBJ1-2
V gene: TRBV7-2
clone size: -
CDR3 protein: CASSLALGGGYTF
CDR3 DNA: TGTGCCAGCAGCTTAGCCTTAGGTGGTGGCTACACCTTC

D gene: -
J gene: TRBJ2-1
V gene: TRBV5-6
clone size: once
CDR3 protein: CASSGTGYEQFF
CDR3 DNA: TGTGCCAGCAGCGGTACAGGGTATGAGCAGTTCTTC

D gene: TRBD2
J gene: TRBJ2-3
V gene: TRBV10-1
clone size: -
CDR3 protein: CASSDAGTSGIDTDTQYF
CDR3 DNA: TGCGCCAGCAGTGACGCCGGGACTAGCGGGATTGATACAGATACGCAGTATTTT

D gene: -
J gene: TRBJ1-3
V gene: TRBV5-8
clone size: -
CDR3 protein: CASSLGRVLTGNTIYF
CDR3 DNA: TGTGCCAGCAGCTTGGGCAGGGTGTTGACTGGAAACACCATATATTTT

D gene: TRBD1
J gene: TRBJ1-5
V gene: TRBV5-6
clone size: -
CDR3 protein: CASSFSIYRGDQPQHF
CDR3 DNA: TGTGCCAGCAGCTTTTCGATCTACAGGGGGGATCAGCCCCAGCATTTT

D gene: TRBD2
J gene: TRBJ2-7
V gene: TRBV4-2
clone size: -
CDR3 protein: CASSPSGTSGSHEQYF
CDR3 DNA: TGTGCCAGCAGCCCGTCCGGGACTAGCGGGAGTCACGAGCAGTACTTC

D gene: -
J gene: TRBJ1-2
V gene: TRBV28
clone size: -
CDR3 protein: CASSFRGSAGYTF
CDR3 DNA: TGTGCCAGCAGTTTTCGGGGGAGCGCTGGCTACACCTTC

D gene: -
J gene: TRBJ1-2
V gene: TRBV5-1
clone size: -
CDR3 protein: CASSFISSSNYGYTF
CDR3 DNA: TGCGCCAGCAGCTTTATAAGCTCTTCTAACTATGGCTACACCTTC

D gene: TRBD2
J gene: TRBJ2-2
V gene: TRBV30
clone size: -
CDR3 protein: CAWSLAGGYTGELFF
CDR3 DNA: TGTGCCTGGTCCTTAGCGGGAGGGTACACCGGGGAGCTGTTTTTT

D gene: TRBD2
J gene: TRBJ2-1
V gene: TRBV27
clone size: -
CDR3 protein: CASRGSELAGGPSSYNEQFF
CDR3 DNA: TGTGCCAGCAGAGGGTCGGAACTAGCGGGAGGGCCCAGCTCCTACAATGAGCAGTTCTTC

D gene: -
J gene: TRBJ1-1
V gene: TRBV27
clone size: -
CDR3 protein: CASKGQLNTEAFF
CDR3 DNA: TGTGCCAGTAAAGGACAGCTAAACACTGAAGCTTTCTTT

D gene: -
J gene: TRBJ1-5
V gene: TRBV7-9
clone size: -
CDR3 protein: CASSLGGQLYSNQPQHF
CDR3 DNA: TGTGCCAGCAGCCTAGGAGGACAGCTGTATAGCAATCAGCCCCAGCATTTT

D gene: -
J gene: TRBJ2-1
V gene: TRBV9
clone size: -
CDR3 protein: CASSESGNEQFF
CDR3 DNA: TGTGCCAGCAGCGAATCTGGAAATGAGCAGTTCTTC

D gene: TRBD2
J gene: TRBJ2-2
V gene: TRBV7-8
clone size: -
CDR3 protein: CASSVTSGQWNTGELFF
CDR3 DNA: TGTGCCAGCAGCGTTACTAGCGGGCAGTGGAACACCGGGGAGCTGTTTTTT

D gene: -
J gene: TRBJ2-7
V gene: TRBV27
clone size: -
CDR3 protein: CASTRGYEQYF
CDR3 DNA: TGTGCCAGCACCAGGGGTTACGAGCAGTACTTC

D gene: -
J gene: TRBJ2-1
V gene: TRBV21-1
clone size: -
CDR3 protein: CASSTAGTGDFF
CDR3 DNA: TGTGCCAGCAGCACCGCCGGGACAGGGGACTTCTTC

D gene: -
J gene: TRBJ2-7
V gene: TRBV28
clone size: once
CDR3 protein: CASSTDTQNARPSYEQYF
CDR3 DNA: TGTGCCAGCAGCACGGATACTCAAAACGCCCGACCCAGCTACGAGCAGTACTTC

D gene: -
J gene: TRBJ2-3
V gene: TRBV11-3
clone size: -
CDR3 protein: CASSFGRDGDTQYF
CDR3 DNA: TGTGCCAGCAGCTTCGGTCGAGACGGAGATACGCAGTATTTT

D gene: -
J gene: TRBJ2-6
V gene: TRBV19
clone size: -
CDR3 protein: CASGGSDGANVLTF
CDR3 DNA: TGTGCCAGTGGAGGTTCGGACGGGGCCAACGTCCTGACTTTC

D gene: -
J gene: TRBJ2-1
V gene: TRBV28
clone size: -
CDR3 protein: CASSFLSGRYNEQFF
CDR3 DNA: TGTGCCAGCAGTTTTTTATCGGGGCGTTACAATGAGCAGTTCTTC

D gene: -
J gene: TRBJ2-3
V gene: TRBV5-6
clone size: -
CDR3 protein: CASSLGSTDTQYF
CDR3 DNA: TGTGCCAGCAGCTTGGGGTCCACAGATACGCAGTATTTT

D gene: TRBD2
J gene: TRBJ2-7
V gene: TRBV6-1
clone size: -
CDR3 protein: CASSERRGSSGTRYEQYF
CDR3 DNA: TGTGCCAGCAGTGAGCGGAGGGGTTCTAGCGGGACCCGCTACGAGCAGTACTTC

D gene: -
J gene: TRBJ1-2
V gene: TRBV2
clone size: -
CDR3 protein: CASSGYRANYGYTF
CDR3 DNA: TGTGCCAGCAGCGGCTACAGAGCTAACTATGGCTACACCTTC

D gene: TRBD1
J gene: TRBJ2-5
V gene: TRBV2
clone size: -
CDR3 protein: CASSPGTETLGTQYF
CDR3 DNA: TGTGCCAGCAGTCCCGGGACAGAGACTTTGGGGACCCAGTACTTC

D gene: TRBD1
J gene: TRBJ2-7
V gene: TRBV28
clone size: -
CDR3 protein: CASSLRDRLTYEQYF
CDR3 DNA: TGTGCCAGCAGTCTCCGGGACAGGTTAACCTACGAGCAGTACTTC

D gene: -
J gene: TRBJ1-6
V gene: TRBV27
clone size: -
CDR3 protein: CASSLGRNSPLHF
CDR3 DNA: TGTGCCAGCAGTTTGGGGAGGAATTCACCCCTCCACTTT